This T cell receptor beta chain was captured by sequencing in a study of blood T cell repertoires in COVID-19. Whole-study context: Sites in the United States, Italy and Spain provided acute and convalescent COVID-19 samples. PBMCs, B-cell-depleted T cells, or T cells provided the cDNA or gDNA that made up the material.

CDR1 and CDR2 (germline): SEHNR, FQNEAQ (reference sequence). The germline V and J ends were trimmed by 0 bases and 3 bases, with 11 bases remaining between them. The CDR3 runs to 15 residues. Only in-frame clones appear in the TCRdb table, and some are missing; sequencing was by immunoSEQ multiplex PCR. Of roughly 260,000 clones listed, 75% to 90% are singletons. This clone occurred once. Sequenced input: peripheral blood. This TCR came from a woman between 45 and 60 years old who had recovered from COVID-19. The chain couples TRBV7-9 to TRBJ1-2; D not resolved. The CDR3 loop is CASSLALYQDYGYTF. CDR3 DNA sequence: TGTGCCAGCAGCTTAGCCCTGTACCAGGACTATGGCTACACCTTC.